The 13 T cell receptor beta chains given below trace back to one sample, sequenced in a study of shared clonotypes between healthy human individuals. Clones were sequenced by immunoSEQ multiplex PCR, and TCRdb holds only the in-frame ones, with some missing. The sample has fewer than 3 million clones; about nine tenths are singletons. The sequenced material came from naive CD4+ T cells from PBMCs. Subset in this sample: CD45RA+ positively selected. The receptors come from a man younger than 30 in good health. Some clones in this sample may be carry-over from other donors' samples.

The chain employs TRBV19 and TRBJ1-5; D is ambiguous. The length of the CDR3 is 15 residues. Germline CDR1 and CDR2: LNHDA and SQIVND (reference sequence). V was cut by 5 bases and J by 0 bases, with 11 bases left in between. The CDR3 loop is CASSEWAASNQPQHF. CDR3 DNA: TGTGCCAGTAGTGAATGGGCAGCTAGCAATCAGCCCCAGCATTTT.

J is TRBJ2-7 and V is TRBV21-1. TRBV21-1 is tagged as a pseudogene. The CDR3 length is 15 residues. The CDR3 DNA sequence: TGTGCCAGCAGCAACCCACCAGGGAGCTCCTACGAGCAGTACTTC. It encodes CASSNPPGSSYEQYF.

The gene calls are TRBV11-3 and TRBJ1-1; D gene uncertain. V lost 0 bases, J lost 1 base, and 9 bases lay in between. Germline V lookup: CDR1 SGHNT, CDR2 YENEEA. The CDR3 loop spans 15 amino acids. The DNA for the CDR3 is TGTGCCAGCAGCTTAGATCATATGGAGAACACTGAAGCTTTCTTT. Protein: CASSLDHMENTEAFF.

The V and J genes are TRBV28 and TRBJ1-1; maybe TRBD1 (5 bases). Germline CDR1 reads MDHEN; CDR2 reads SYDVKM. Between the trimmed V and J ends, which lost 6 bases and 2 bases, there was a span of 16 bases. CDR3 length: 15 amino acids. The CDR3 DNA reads TGTGCCAGCAGAATTTCTAGGGGAGATAACACTGAAGCTTTCTTT. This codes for CASRISRGDNTEAFF.

CDR3 residues: CASSYPRTVTEAFF. In DNA, the CDR3 is TGTGCCAGCAGTTACCCTCGAACGGTAACTGAAGCTTTCTTT. The rearrangement joins TRBV28 to TRBJ1-1, with D unclear. This CDR3 contains 14 residues. The V gene lost 4 bases and the J gene lost 5 bases, with 14 bases spanning the gap. Germline V gives CDR1 MDHEN, CDR2 SYDVKM. Drawing the rest from reference TRBV28 and TRBJ1-1, the complete variable domain is DVKVTQSSRYLVKRTGEKVFLECVQDMDHENMFWYRQDPGLGLRLIYFSYDVKMKEKGDIPEGYSVSREKKERFSLILESASTNQTSMYLCASSYPRTVTEAFFGQGTRLTVV.

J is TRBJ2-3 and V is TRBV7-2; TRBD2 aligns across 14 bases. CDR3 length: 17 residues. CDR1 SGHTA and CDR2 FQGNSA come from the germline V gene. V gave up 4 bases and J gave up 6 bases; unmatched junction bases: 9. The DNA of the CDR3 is TGTGCCAGCAGCTCAACCGGGACTAGCGGGGGCCGTGATACGCAGTATTTT. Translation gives CASSSTGTSGGRDTQYF.

This CDR3 is CATVLYNYTF. DNA for the CDR3: TGTGCCACAGTCCTATACAACTACACCTTC. The rearrangement joins TRBV7-3 to TRBJ1-2, with D unclear. V lost 10 bases and J 10 bases, leaving 13 bases between the germline ends. CDR3 length: 10 amino acids. Germline V gene lookup returns CDR1 SGHTA and CDR2 FQGTGA.

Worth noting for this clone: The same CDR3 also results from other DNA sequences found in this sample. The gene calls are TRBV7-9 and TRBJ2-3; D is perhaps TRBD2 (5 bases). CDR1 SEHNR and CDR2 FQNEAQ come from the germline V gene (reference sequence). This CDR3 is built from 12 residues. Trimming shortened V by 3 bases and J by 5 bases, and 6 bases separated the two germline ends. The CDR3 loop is CASSLGEDTQYF. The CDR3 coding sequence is TGTGCCAGCAGCTTGGGAGAAGATACGCAGTATTTT.

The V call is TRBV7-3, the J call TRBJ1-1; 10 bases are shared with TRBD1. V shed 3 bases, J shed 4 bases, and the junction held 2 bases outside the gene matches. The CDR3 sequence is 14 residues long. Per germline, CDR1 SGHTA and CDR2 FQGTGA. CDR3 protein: CASSLGQGSTEAFF. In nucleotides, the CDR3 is TGTGCCAGCAGCTTGGGACAGGGGAGCACTGAAGCTTTCTTT. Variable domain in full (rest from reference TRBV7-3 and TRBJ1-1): GAGVSQTPSNKVTEKGKYVELRCDPISGHTALYWYRQSLGQGPEFLIYFQGTGAADDSGLPNDRFFAVRPEGSVSTLKIQRTERGDSAVYLCASSLGQGSTEAFFGQGTRLTVV.

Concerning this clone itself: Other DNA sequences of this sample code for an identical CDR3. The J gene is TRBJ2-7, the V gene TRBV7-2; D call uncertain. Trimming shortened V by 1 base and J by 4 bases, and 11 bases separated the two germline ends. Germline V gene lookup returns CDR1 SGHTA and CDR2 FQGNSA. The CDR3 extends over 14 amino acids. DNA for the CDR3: TGTGCCAGCAGCTTAGGCGGATACAGTTACGAGCAGTACTTC. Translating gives CASSLGGYSYEQYF.

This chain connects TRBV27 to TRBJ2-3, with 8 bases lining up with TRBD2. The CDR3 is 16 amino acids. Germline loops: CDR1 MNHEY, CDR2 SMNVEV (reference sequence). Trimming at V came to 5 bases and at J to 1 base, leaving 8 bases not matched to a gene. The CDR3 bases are TGTGCCAGCAGTCGGCTTGGAGCGGGGGGCACAGATACGCAGTATTTT. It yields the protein CASSRLGAGGTDTQYF.

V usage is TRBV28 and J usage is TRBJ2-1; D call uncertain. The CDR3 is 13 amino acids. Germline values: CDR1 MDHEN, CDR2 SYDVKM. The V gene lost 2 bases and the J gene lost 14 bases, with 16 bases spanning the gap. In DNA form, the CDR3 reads TGTGCCAGCAGTTTAAAGTTCGCTACGCTCAAGTTCTTC. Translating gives CASSLKFATLKFF.

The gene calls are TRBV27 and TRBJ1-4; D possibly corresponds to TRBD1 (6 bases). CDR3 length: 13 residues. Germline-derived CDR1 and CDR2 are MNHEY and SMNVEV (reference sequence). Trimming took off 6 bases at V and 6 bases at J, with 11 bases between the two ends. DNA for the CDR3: TGTGCCAGCAGGGGGGGCTTCTATGAAAAACTGTTTTTT. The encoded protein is CASRGGFYEKLFF.